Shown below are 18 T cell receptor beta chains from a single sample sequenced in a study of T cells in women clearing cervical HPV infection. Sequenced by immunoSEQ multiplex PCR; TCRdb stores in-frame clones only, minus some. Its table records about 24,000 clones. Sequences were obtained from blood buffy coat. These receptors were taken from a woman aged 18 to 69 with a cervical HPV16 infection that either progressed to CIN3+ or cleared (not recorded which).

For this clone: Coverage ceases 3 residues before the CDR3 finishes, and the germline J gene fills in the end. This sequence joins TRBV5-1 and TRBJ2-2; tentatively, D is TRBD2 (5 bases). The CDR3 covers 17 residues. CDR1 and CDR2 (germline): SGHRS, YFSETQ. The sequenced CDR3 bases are TGCGCCAGCAGCTTGGCCATGAGTACGGGGTTGGATGAAAAG. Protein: CASSLAMSTGLDEK. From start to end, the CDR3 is CASSLAMSTGLDEKLFF.

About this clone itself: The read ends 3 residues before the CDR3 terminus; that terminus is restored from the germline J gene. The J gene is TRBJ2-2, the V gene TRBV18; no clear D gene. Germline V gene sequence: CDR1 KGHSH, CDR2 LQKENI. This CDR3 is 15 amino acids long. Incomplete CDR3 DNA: TGTGCCAGCTCACCACCGGTCGCAACTAATGAAAAG. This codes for CASSPPVATNEK. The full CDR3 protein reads CASSPPVATNEKLFF.

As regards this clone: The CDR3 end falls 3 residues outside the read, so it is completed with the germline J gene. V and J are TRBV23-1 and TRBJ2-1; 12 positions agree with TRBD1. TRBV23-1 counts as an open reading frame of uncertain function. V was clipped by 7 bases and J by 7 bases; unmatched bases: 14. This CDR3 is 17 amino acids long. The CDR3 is CASNYNRDRGLRNEQFF. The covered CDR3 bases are TGCGCCAGCAACTACAATCGGGACAGGGGGCTTCGTAATGAG.

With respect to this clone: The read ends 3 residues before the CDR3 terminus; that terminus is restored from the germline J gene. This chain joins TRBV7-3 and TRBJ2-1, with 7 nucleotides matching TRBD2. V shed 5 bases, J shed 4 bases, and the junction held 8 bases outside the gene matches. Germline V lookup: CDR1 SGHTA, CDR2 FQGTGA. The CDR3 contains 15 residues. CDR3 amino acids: CASSPWREQYNEQFF. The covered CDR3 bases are TGTGCCAGCAGCCCTTGGCGGGAGCAATACAATGAG.

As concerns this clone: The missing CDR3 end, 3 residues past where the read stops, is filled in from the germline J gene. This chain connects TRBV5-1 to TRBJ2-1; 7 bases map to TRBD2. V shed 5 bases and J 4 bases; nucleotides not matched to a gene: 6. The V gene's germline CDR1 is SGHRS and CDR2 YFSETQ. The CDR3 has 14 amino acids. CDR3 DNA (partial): TGCGCCAGCAGAATAAGGGACTATTACAATGAG. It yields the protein CASRIRDYYNE. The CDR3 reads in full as CASRIRDYYNEQFF.

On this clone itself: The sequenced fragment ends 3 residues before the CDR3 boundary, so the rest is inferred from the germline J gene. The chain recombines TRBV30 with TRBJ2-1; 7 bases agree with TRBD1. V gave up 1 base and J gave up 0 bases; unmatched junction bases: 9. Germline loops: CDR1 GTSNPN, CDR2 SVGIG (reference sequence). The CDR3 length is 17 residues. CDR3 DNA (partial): TGTGCCTGGAGTGAGGGTAGGGGGCCTAGCTCCTACAATGAG. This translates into CAWSEGRGPSSYNE. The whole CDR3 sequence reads CAWSEGRGPSSYNEQFF.

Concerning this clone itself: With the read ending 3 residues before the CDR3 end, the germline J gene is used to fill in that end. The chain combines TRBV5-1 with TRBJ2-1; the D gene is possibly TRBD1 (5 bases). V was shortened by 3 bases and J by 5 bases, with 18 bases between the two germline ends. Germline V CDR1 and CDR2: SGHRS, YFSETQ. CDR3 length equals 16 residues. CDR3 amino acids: CASSSTWGGTNNEQFF. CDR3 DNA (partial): TGCGCCAGCAGCTCCACCTGGGGCGGAACGAACAATGAG.

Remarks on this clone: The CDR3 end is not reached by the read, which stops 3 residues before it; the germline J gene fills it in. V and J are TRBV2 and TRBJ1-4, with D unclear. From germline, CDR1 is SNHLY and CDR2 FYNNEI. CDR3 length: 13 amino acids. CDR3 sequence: CASRQIDNSPLFF. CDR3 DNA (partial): TGTGCCAGCAGACAGATAGATAATTCACCA.

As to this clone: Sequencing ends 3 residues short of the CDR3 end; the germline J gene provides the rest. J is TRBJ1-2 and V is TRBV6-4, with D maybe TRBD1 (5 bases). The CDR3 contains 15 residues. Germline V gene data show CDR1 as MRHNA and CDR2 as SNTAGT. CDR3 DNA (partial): TGTGCCAGCAGTGAAGACCGGGACTCATCCGATACC. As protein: CASSEDRDSSDT. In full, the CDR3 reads CASSEDRDSSDTYTF.

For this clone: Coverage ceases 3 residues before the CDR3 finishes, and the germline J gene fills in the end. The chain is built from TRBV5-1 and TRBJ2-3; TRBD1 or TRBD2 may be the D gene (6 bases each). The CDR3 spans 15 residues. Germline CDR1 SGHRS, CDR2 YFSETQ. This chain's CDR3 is CASSFRRGQQETQYF. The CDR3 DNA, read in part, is TGCGCCAGCAGCTTCCGGAGGGGACAACAAGAGACG.

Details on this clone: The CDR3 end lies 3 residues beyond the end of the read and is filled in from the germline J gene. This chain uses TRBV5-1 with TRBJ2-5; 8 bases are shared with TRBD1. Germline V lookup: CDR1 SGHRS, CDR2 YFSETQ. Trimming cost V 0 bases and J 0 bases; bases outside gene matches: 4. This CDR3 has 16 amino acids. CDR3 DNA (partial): TGCGCCAGCAGCTTGGATGCAGGGGGCTACCAAGAGACC. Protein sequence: CASSLDAGGYQET. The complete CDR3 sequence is CASSLDAGGYQETQYF.

The CDR3 reads CASSLGMTDSYEQYF. CDR3 DNA, as far as it was read: TGTGCCAGCAGTTTGGGTATGACTGACTCCTACGAG. The chain links TRBV12-3 or TRBV12-4 to TRBJ2-7; no clear D. The read terminates 3 residues before the CDR3 end, so the remaining end is supplied by the germline J gene. The CDR3 spans 15 residues. The V end was cut by 3 bases, the J end by 0 bases, with 12 bases between.

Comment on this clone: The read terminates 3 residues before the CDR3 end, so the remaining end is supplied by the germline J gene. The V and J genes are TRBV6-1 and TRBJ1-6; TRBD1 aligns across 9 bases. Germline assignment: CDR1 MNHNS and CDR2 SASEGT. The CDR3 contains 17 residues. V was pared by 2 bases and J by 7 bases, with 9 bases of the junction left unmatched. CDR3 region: CASSEKFGTGLNSPLHF. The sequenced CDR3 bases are TGTGCCAGCAGTGAAAAGTTCGGGACAGGGTTAAATTCACCC.

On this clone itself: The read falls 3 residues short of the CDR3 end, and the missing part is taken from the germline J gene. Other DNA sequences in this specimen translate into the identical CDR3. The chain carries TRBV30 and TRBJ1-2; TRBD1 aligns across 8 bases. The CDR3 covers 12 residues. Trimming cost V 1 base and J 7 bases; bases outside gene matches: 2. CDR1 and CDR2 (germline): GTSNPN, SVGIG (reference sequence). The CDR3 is CAWSGGQGGYTF. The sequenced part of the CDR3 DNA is TGTGCCTGGAGTGGAGGACAGGGTGGC.

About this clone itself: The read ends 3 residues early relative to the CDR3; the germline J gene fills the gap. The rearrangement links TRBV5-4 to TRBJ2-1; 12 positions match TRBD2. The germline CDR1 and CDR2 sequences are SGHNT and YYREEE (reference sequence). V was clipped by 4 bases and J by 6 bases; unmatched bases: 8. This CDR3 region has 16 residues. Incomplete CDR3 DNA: TGTGCCAGCAGCGCCGAGACTAGCGGGGGAACCAATGAG. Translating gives CASSAETSGGTNE. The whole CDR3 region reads CASSAETSGGTNEQFF.

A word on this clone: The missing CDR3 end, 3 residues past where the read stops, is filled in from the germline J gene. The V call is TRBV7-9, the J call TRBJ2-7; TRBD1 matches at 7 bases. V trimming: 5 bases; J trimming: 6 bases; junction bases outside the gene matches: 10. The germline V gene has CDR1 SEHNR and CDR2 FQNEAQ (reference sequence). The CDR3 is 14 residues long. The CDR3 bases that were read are TGTGCCAGCAGCGACAACAGGGGCAGCGGCGAG. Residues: CASSDNRGSGE. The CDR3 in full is CASSDNRGSGEQYF.

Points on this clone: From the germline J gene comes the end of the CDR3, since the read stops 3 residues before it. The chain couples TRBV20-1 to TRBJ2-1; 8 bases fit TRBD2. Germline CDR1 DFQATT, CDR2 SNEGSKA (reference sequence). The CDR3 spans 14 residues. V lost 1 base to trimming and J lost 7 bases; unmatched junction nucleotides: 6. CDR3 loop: CSARVGGALNEQFF. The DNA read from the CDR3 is TGCAGTGCTAGAGTCGGGGGGGCCCTGAATGAG.

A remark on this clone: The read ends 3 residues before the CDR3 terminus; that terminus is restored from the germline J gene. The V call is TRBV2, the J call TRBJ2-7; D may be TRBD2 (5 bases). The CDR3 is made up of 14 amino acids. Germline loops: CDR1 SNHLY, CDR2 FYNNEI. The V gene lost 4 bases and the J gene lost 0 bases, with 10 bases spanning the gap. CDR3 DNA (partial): TGTGCCAGCAGTGTATCGGACTCCTCCTACGAG. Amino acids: CASSVSDSSYE. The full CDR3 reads CASSVSDSSYEQYF.